These 17 T cell receptor beta chains share one sample of origin, sequenced in a study of CXCR3-negative and CXCR3-positive naive CD8 T cells. Through 5' RACE with UMI labels, the TRB cDNA libraries were prepared. TCRdb reworked the 5' RACE reads into one entry per CDR3 protein, no DNA. The sample data list about 43,000 distinct CDR3 sequences. The sample consisted of memory CD8+ T cells from blood. Receptors originate from a human donor in good health. Some clones in this sample may be carry-over from other donors' samples.

The V and J genes are TRBV6-2 or TRBV6-3 and TRBJ2-5; TCRdb lists TRBD2, though no DNA is available to test this call. The CDR3 is 16 residues long. Germline CDR1 and CDR2: MNHEY and SVGEGT. The CDR3 is CASSYVDPGGLETQYF.

V is TRBV20-1 and J is TRBJ2-5. Germline-derived CDR1 and CDR2 are DFQATT and SNEGSKA (reference sequence). The CDR3 is made up of 14 amino acids. CDR3 region: CSARDEAPQETQYF.

The chain combines TRBV12-3 or TRBV12-4 with TRBJ1-4; TCRdb selects TRBD1, and the lack of DNA leaves this call unchecked. CDR3 length: 13 amino acids. This CDR3 is CASRQAGGEKLFF.

The chain couples TRBV20-1 to TRBJ2-1; absent DNA, TCRdb's TRBD1 call cannot be checked. CDR3 length equals 16 residues. Germline CDR1 is DFQATT and CDR2 is SNEGSKA (reference sequence). The chain's CDR3 is CSARAPGGRGDNEQFF.

The chain joins TRBV29-1 to TRBJ2-2; TCRdb outputs TRBD2, but without DNA this stays unchecked. CDR1 and CDR2 (germline): SQVTM, ANQGSEA. The CDR3 has 12 amino acids. The CDR3 loop is CSVILAAGELFF.

The J gene is TRBJ2-1, the V gene TRBV29-1. Germline V CDR1 and CDR2: SQVTM, ANQGSEA. The CDR3 covers 15 residues. This CDR3 reads CSVEDTGTSYNEQFF.

V gene TRBV7-2 combines with J gene TRBJ1-1; the D call of TRBD1 rests on TCRdb alone, since no DNA is present to check it. The CDR3 runs 11 residues. Germline V gene data show CDR1 as SGHTA and CDR2 as FQGNSA. CDR3 amino acids: CASREEGRAFF.

The chain carries TRBV20-1 and TRBJ2-7; the TCRdb call, TRBD1, lacks DNA for checking. The CDR3 consists of 15 residues. Germline assignment: CDR1 DFQATT and CDR2 SNEGSKA (reference sequence). CDR3 sequence: CSAREVGGQSYEQYF.

The CDR3 spells CASSEDVVSYNEQFF. The chain employs TRBV2 and TRBJ2-1. There are 15 residues in the CDR3. Germline lookup yields CDR1 SNHLY and CDR2 FYNNEI.

The chain is built from TRBV13 and TRBJ1-2. Germline CDR1 reads PRHDT; CDR2 reads FYEKMQ (reference sequence). The CDR3 spans 13 residues. CDR3 in amino acids: CASSLRGQYGYTF.

V is TRBV29-1 and J is TRBJ2-1. Germline CDR1 is SQVTM and CDR2 is ANQGSEA. The CDR3 is made up of 13 amino acids. The CDR3 region is CSVEGGDYNEQFF.

The rearrangement joins TRBV4-3 to TRBJ2-7. This CDR3 region has 14 residues. The germline CDR1 and CDR2 sequences are LGHNA and YSLEER. CDR3 loop: CASSQDRGTYEQYF.

CDR3: CASSYNDDNWVMDSPLHF. The chain combines TRBV6-2 or TRBV6-3 with TRBJ1-6. Germline V gives CDR1 MNHEY, CDR2 SVGEGT. This CDR3 has 18 residues.

The chain links TRBV4-3 to TRBJ1-2. From germline, CDR1 is LGHNA and CDR2 YSLEER. This CDR3 spans 15 amino acids. CDR3 in amino acids: CASSQMPGLNYGYTF.

V and J are TRBV12-3 or TRBV12-4 and TRBJ1-2. The CDR3 is made up of 12 amino acids. CDR3 sequence: CASSWEGNGYTF.

The chain recombines TRBV7-9 with TRBJ2-1; TCRdb's D gene call, TRBD1, goes unchecked for lack of DNA. This CDR3 has 15 amino acids. The germline V gene has CDR1 SEHNR and CDR2 FQNEAQ (reference sequence). CDR3 protein: CASSHRDATYNEQFF.

This chain joins TRBV20-1 and TRBJ1-1. This CDR3 has 15 residues. Germline CDR1 is DFQATT and CDR2 is SNEGSKA (reference sequence). This chain's CDR3 is CSAFVVGGGFSEAFF.